This TCR beta chain is from a study of blood T cell repertoires in COVID-19. Measured with immunoSEQ multiplex PCR; TCRdb has only the in-frame clones, and not every one. The top ten hold 13% of the sample, which has around 160,000 clones, around 80% seen once. V lost 2 bases, J lost 4 bases, and 10 bases lay in between. The CDR3 length is 14 residues. The germline V gene encodes CDR1 ENHRY and CDR2 SYGVKD. The clonotype was recovered from an older woman who had recovered from COVID-19. The J gene is TRBJ2-3, the V gene TRBV10-3, with TRBD2 as a possible D gene (6 bases). The sample comprised PBMCs or T cells enriched from blood (not recorded which). CDR3 in amino acids: CAISEGAGSDTQYF. The DNA for the CDR3 is TGTGCCATCAGTGAGGGGGCGGGGTCAGATACGCAGTATTTT.